Listed here are 14 T cell receptor beta chains from one sample, sequenced in a study of T-cell memory formation after mild COVID-19. MiXCR, run by TCRdb on the 5' RACE reads, gives a single entry per CDR3 protein. The sample has approximately 570,000 distinct CDR3 sequences; under 20% are singletons. The source material was PBMCs or a T cell subset sorted from them (not recorded which). These receptors all come from an adult woman who had mild COVID-19 (a few samples of this study predate the infection). Cell type and time point are not known.

J is TRBJ1-2 and V is TRBV12-3 or TRBV12-4; tentatively, D is TRBD1 (5 bases). The CDR3 covers 14 residues. V dropped 6 bases and J dropped 2 bases, with 13 bases sitting between them. CDR3 residues: CASRTLRDNYGYTF. In DNA, the CDR3 is TGTGCCAGCAGAACTCTTCGGGACAACTATGGCTACACCTTC.

This chain joins TRBV7-2 and TRBJ2-7; 8 nucleotides line up with TRBD2. The ends lost 0 bases at V and 2 bases at J; junction bases unmatched: 3. There are 15 residues in the CDR3. Looked up from germline, CDR1 is SGHTA and CDR2 is FQGNSA. This CDR3 reads CASSLAAGGAYEQYF. CDR3 bases: TGTGCCAGCAGCTTAGCGGCGGGGGGAGCCTACGAGCAGTACTTC.

This clonotype was counted between two and nine times. V and J are TRBV4-1 and TRBJ2-4, with D hard to call. V lost 4 bases, J lost 6 bases, and 16 bases lay in between. CDR3 length: 15 residues. Germline V gives CDR1 MGHRA, CDR2 YSYEKL. CDR3 bases: TGCGCCAGCAGCCTCATGGACCGTTTGCGAAACATTCAGTACTTC. The encoded protein is CASSLMDRLRNIQYF.

This clonotype occurred a few times. V and J are TRBV7-9 and TRBJ1-1; 8 nucleotides align to TRBD1. The junction had 10 bases not matched to a gene; V was cut back by 1 base and J by 0 bases. The CDR3 is made up of 18 amino acids. The germline V gene encodes CDR1 SEHNR and CDR2 FQNEAQ (reference sequence). The CDR3 sequence is CASSLEYRQGRVNTEAFF. The CDR3 region has the DNA TGTGCCAGCAGCTTAGAGTACCGACAGGGGCGGGTGAACACTGAAGCTTTCTTT.

The chain carries TRBV7-2 and TRBJ1-2; the D gene is possibly TRBD1 (5 bases). Trimming shortened V by 4 bases and J by 5 bases, and 11 bases separated the two germline ends. The germline gives CDR1 SGHTA, CDR2 FQGNSA. The CDR3 extends over 13 amino acids. The CDR3: CASSSGRVYGYTF. The CDR3 DNA sequence: TGTGCCAGCAGCTCGGGCAGGGTATATGGCTACACCTTC.

This clonotype was recorded a few times. The chain joins TRBV29-1 to TRBJ2-2; TRBD1 is a possible D gene (6 bases). Trimming left V 6 bases short and J 1 base short, with 9 bases between. This CDR3 comprises 13 residues. Germline V gives CDR1 SQVTM, CDR2 ANQGSEA. Here the CDR3 DNA reads TGCAGCGTGGGGGCAAGGAACACCGGGGAGCTGTTTTTT. Its translation: CSVGARNTGELFF.

The J gene is TRBJ1-3, the V gene TRBV7-9; D call uncertain. The V gene's germline CDR1 is SEHNR and CDR2 FQNEAQ (reference sequence). This CDR3 region has 16 residues. V was trimmed by 1 base and J by 3 bases, leaving 13 bases between them. For the CDR3, the DNA is TGTGCCAGCAGCTTAGGTGGACCGCGTGTTGGAAACACCATATATTTT. The encoded protein is CASSLGGPRVGNTIYF.

This clonotype was detected ten times or more. V is TRBV4-1 and J is TRBJ2-2; TRBD2 might be the D (6 bases). The germline V and J ends were trimmed by 0 bases and 6 bases, with 17 bases remaining between them. The CDR3 sequence is 17 residues long. Germline values: CDR1 MGHRA, CDR2 YSYEKL. CDR3 region: CASSQDAGLRSAGELFF. The CDR3 nucleotides are TGCGCCAGCAGCCAAGATGCGGGGTTGAGGAGTGCCGGGGAGCTGTTTTTT.

This clonotype was counted many times. The V and J genes are TRBV6-5 and TRBJ2-1; the D gene is possibly TRBD1 (6 bases). This CDR3 has 14 residues. V was clipped by 6 bases and J by 7 bases, with 16 bases between them. Germline-derived CDR1 and CDR2 are MNHEY and SVGAGI. The CDR3 region is CASRQGRKRNEQFF. Here the CDR3 DNA reads TGTGCCAGCAGACAGGGACGGAAAAGGAATGAGCAGTTCTTC.

This clonotype has more than one count but fewer than ten. The chain couples TRBV7-2 to TRBJ2-3; 8 nucleotides line up with TRBD2. V lost 3 bases to trimming and J lost 5 bases; unmatched junction nucleotides: 10. CDR1 and CDR2 from the germline V gene are SGHTA and FQGNSA. The CDR3 has 16 residues. CDR3 sequence (DNA): TGTGCCAGCAGCTTCGGGAAGCGGGAGCTGATAGATACGCAGTATTTT. It codes for CASSFGKRELIDTQYF. Full variable domain (missing parts from reference TRBV7-2 and TRBJ2-3): GAGVSQSPSNKVTEKGKDVELRCDPISGHTALYWYRQSLGQGLEFLIYFQGNSAPDKSGLPSDRFSAERTGGSVSTLTIQRTQQEDSAVYLCASSFGKRELIDTQYFGPGTRLTVL.

The genes are TRBV5-1 and TRBJ2-3, with D uncertain. Germline V gene lookup returns CDR1 SGHRS and CDR2 YFSETQ. The ends were cut back, 3 bases at V and 2 bases at J, with 7 bases in the middle. This CDR3 has 13 amino acids. The CDR3: CASSYAITDTQYF. CDR3 sequence (DNA): TGCGCCAGCAGCTATGCCATCACAGATACGCAGTATTTT.

This chain connects TRBV7-2 to TRBJ1-3, with D uncertain. This CDR3 has 15 residues. Germline loops: CDR1 SGHTA, CDR2 FQGNSA. V was shortened by 5 bases and J by 0 bases, with 11 bases between the two germline ends. The CDR3 here is CASSIGRNSGNTIYF. CDR3 nucleotides: TGTGCCAGCAGCATTGGGCGGAACTCTGGAAACACCATATATTTT.

The V call is TRBV12-3 or TRBV12-4, the J call TRBJ1-5, with D hard to call. The CDR3 covers 15 residues. With 8 bases removed from V and 5 bases from J, the gap between germline ends came to 19 bases. The CDR3 region has the DNA TGTGCCAGCGAGACCAGGACGGGCTTTGATCAGCCCCAGCATTTT. The encoded protein is CASETRTGFDQPQHF.

The chain carries TRBV5-1 and TRBJ1-1, with D tentatively TRBD1 (5 bases). V lost 4 bases and J 7 bases, leaving 14 bases between the germline ends. This CDR3 spans 13 amino acids. The germline V gene encodes CDR1 SGHRS and CDR2 YFSETQ. The CDR3 is CASSGRGTGEAFF. CDR3 sequence (DNA): TGCGCCAGCAGCGGCCGCGGGACCGGTGAAGCTTTCTTT.